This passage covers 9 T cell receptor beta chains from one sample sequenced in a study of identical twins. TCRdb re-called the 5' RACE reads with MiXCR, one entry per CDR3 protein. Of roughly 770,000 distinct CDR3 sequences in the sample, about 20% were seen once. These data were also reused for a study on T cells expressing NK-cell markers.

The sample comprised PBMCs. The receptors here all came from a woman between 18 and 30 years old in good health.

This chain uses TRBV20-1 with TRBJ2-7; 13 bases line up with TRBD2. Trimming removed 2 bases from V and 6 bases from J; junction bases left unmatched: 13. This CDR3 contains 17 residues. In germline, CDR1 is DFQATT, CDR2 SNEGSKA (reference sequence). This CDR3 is CSARFWTSGSLVSEQYF. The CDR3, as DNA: TGCAGTGCTAGATTCTGGACTAGCGGGAGTTTGGTGTCCGAGCAGTACTTC.

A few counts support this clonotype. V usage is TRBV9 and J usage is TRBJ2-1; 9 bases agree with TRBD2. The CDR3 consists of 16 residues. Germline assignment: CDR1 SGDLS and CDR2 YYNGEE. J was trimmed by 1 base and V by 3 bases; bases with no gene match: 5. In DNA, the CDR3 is TGTGCCAGCAGCGCTCTAGCGGGGCCTTCCTACAATGAGCAGTTCTTC. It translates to CASSALAGPSYNEQFF. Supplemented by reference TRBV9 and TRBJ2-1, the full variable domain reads DSGVTQTPKHLITATGQRVTLRCSPRSGDLSVYWYQQSLDQGLQFLIQYYNGEERAKGNILERFSAQQFPDLHSELNLSSLELGDSALYFCASSALAGPSYNEQFFGPGTRLTVL.

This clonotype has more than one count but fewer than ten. As DNA, the CDR3 is TGTGCCAGCAGCGAAACGCAGGGGTACGAGCAGTACTTC. It yields the protein CASSETQGYEQYF. This chain joins TRBV7-9 and TRBJ2-7, with a possible D match to TRBD1 (6 bases). The CDR3 spans 13 residues. CDR1 is SEHNR and CDR2 is FQNEAQ in the germline V gene (reference sequence). The V gene lost 5 bases and the J gene lost 4 bases, with 12 bases spanning the gap.

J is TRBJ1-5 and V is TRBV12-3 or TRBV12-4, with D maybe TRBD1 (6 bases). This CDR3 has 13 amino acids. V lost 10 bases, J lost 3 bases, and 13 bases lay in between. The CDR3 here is CATRQELNQPQHF. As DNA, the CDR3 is TGTGCCACCCGACAGGAGCTCAATCAGCCCCAGCATTTT.

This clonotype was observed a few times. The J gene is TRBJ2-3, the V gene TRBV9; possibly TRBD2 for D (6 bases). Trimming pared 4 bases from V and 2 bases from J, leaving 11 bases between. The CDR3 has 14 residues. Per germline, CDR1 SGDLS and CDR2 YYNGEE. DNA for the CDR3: TGTGCCAGCAGCCCCGGACTAAACACAGATACGCAGTATTTT. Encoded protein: CASSPGLNTDTQYF.

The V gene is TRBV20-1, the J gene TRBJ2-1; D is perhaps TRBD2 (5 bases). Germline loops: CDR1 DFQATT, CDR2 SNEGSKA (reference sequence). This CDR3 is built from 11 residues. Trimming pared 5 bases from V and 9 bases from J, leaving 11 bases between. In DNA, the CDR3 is TGCAGTGCTGGAGGCCTTGGTGAGCAGTTCTTC. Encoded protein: CSAGGLGEQFF.

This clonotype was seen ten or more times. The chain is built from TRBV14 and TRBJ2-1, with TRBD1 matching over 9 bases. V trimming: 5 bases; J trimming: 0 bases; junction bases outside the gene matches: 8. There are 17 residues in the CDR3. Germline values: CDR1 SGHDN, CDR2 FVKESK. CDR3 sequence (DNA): TGTGCCAGCAGCAAAGGACAGGGGACCAACTCCTACAATGAGCAGTTCTTC. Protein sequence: CASSKGQGTNSYNEQFF.

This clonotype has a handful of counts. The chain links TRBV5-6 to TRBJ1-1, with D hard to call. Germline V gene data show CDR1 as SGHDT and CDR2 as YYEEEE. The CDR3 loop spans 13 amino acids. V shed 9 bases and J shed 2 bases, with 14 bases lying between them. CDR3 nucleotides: TGTGCCATGGGCACCGTCGACAACACTGAAGCTTTCTTT. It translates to CAMGTVDNTEAFF.

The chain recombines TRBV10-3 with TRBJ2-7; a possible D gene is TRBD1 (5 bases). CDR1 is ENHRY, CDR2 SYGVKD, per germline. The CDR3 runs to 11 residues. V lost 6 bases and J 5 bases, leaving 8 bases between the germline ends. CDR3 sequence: CAIRGRDEQYF. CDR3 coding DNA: TGTGCCATCAGGGGCAGGGACGAGCAGTACTTC.